The sequence of this T cell receptor (beta chain) was determined in a study of identifying expanded T cells in peripheral blood. CDR3 length: 15 amino acids. Trimming took 6 bases from V and 5 from J, leaving 19 bases between them. Germline loops: CDR1 SSHAT, CDR2 FNYEAQ (reference sequence). As regards this clone: The antigen remains unidentified.

Broader study findings: Technical replicates showed about 1.1 changed clones; approximately 2 weeks about 16; four weeks 19.

Libraries were prepared by immunoSEQ multiplex PCR; TCRdb keeps only in-frame clonotypes and omits some of them. Seen here are about 100,000 clones, 80% to 90% observed once, and the top ten hold about a sixth. The gene calls are TRBV7-7 and TRBJ2-5, with D perhaps matching TRBD2 (6 bases). The TCR originated in a person aged 18 to 70 in good health. The sequencing sample was made of blood. The CDR3 region is CASSRGGDTWETQYF. The CDR3 nucleotides are TGTGCCAGCAGTCGCGGAGGGGATACTTGGGAGACCCAGTACTTC.